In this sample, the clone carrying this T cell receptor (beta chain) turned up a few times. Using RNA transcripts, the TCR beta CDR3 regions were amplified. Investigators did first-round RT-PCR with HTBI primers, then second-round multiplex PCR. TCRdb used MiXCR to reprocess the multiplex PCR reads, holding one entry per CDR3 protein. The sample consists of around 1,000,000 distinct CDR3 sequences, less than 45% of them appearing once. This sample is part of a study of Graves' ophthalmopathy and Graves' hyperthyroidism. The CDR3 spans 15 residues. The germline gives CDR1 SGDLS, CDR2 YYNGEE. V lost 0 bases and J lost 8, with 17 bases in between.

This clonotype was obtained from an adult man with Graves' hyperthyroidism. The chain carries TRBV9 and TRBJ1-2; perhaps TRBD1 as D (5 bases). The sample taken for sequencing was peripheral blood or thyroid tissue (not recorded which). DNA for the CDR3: TGTGCCAGCAGCGTAGGACAGACCCAGGCCGGGGGCTACACCTTC. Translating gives CASSVGQTQAGGYTF.